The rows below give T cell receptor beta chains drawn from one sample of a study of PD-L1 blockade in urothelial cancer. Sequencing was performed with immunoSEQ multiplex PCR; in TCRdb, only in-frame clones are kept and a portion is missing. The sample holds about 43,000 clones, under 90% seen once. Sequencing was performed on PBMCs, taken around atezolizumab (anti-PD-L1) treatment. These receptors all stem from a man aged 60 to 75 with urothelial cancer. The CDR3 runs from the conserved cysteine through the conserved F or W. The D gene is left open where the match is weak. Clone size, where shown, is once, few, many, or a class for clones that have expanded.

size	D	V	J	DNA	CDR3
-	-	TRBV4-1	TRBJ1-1	TGCGCCAGCAGCCAAGGTTGGGCAGGTCCTGAAGCTTTCTTT	CASSQGWAGPEAFF
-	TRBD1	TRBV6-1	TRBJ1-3	TGTGCCAGCAGTGGGGACAGTTTAGACACCATATATTTT	CASSGDSLDTIYF
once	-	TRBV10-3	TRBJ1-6	TGTGCCATCAGTAAAGACAAAGGAGGTTCACCCCTCCACTTT	CAISKDKGGSPLHF
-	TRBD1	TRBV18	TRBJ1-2	TGTGCCAGCTCAACAACAGGGGGCGAAGGCTACACCTTC	CASSTTGGEGYTF
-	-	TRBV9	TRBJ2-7	TGTGCCAGCAGCGTAGATATGGGCGTATACGAGCAGTACTTC	CASSVDMGVYEQYF
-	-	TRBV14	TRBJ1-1	TGTGCCAGCAGCCAGGCCCCCGGGAGGGTGCACACTGAAGCTTTCTTT	CASSQAPGRVHTEAFF
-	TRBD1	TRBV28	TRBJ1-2	TGTGCCAGCAGTTCGGACAGGGTTAACTATGGCTACACCTTC	CASSSDRVNYGYTF
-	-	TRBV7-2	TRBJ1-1	TGTGCCAGCAGTTTAGACAGTATGAACACTGAAGCTTTCTTT	CASSLDSMNTEAFF
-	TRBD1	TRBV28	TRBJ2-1	TGTGCCAGCCCACCAGTGCCGACAGGGGCTTACAATGAGCAGTTCTTC	CASPPVPTGAYNEQFF
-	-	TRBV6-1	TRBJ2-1	TGTGCCAGCAGTGATCAGGGTCAGGCGTTCTTC	CASSDQGQAFF
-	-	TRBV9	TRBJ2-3	TGTGCCAGCAGCGTGGACTACAGCACAGATACGCAGTATTTT	CASSVDYSTDTQYF
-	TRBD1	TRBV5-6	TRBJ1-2	TGTGCCAGCAGCCCCGGGACAGGGGAAGGCTATGGCTACACCTTC	CASSPGTGEGYGYTF
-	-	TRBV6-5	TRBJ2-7	TGTGCCAGCAGTTACTCTTCCAGGGGCTACGAGCAGTACTTC	CASSYSSRGYEQYF
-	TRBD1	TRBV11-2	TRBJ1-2	TGTGCCAGCAGCTTAGTAGCAGGGGGCTTTAACTATGGCTACACCTTC	CASSLVAGGFNYGYTF
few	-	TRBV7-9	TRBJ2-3	TGTGCCAGCAGCCCCCGGACAGGCACAGATACGCAGTATTTT	CASSPRTGTDTQYF
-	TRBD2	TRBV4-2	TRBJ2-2	TGTGCCAGCAGCCAAGATGGAATAGCGGGGGGGCTCAAGACCGGGGAGCTGTTTTTT	CASSQDGIAGGLKTGELFF
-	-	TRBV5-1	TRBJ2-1	TGCGCCAGCAAAGAGTCCCAATTGCACAATGAGCAGTTCTTC	CASKESQLHNEQFF
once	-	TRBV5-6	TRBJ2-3	TGTGCCAGCAGCTATGGGGCAGAGGCAGATACGCAGTATTTT	CASSYGAEADTQYF
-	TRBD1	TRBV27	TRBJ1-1	TGTGCCAGCAGCCGGGGGACAGGCGAAGCTTTCTTT	CASSRGTGEAFF
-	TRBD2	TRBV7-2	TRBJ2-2	TGTGCCAGCAGCTTCGGCGGGGGGGCCACCGGGGAGCTGTTTTTT	CASSFGGGATGELFF
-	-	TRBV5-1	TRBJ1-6	TGCGCCAGCAGCTTGTCGACGGTGCGCGGTTCACCCCTCCACTTT	CASSLSTVRGSPLHF
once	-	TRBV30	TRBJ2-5	TGTGCCTGGAGTGCAGACATCTCCTTGAAACAAGAGACCCAGTACTTC	CAWSADISLKQETQYF
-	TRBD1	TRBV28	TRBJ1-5	TGTGCCAGTACCGGGACAGCAGAGGCCCAGCATTTT	CASTGTAEAQHF
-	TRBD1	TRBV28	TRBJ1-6	TGTGCCTGCGCCCGGGACAGGGGCTTGTCACCCCTCCACTTT	CACARDRGLSPLHF
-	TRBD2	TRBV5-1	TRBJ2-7	TGCGCCAGCAGCCCCGCCGGAGGCGGGGGGGCCTACGAGCAGTACTTC	CASSPAGGGGAYEQYF
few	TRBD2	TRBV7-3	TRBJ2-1	TGTGCCAGCAGCTTTAGCGGGGGGCTCTACAATGAGCAGTTCTTC	CASSFSGGLYNEQFF
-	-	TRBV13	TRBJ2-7	TGTGCCAGCAGCTTATGGCCGGGGGACCTTTACGAGCAGTACTTC	CASSLWPGDLYEQYF
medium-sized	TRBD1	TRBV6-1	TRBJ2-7	TGTGCCAGCAGTGAAGGGGACAGCTCCTACGAGCAGTACTTC	CASSEGDSSYEQYF
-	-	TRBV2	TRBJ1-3	TGTGCCAGCAGTGAAGCGGAGTTTAATCAGGGGATCCGAAACACCATATATTTT	CASSEAEFNQGIRNTIYF
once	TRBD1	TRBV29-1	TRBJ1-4	TGCAGCGAGACAGGGGAAGAAACTAATGAAAAACTGTTTTTT	CSETGEETNEKLFF
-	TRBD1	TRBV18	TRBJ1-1	TGTGCCAGCTCACCCGTAAAATTGGGGACAGGGGGCAAAGACCATGAAGCTTTCTTT	CASSPVKLGTGGKDHEAFF
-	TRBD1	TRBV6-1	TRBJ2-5	TGTGCCAGCAGTGAATGGGGCAGGGGGGAGACCCAGTACTTC	CASSEWGRGETQYF
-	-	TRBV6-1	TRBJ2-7	TGTGCCAGCAGTGAAGGGTCTTGGAGCAGATTGTCCTACGAGCAGTACTTC	CASSEGSWSRLSYEQYF
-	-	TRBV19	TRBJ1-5	TGTGCCAGTAGTATTAGAGCCCAGGGGTCGGTTCAGGATCAGCCCCAGCATTTT	CASSIRAQGSVQDQPQHF
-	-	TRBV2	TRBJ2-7	TGTGCCAGCAGTGAATCGGGTTACGAGCAGTACTTC	CASSESGYEQYF
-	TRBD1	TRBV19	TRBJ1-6	TGTGCCAGTACACCGGGACAGGGGCTCTCGGATAATTCACCCCTCCACTTT	CASTPGQGLSDNSPLHF
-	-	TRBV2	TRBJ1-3	TGTGCCACCAACAAGGACACCTCTGGAAACACCATATATTTT	CATNKDTSGNTIYF
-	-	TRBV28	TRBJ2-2	TGTGCCAGCAGTGGATTACAGGACATGAACACCGGGGAGCTGTTTTTT	CASSGLQDMNTGELFF
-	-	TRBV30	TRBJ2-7	TGTGCCTGGGACAAAGGCTACGAGCAGTACTTC	CAWDKGYEQYF
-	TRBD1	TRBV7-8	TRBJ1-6	TGTGCCAGCAGCTTAGAAGGGACAGGGAATTCACCCCTCCACTTT	CASSLEGTGNSPLHF
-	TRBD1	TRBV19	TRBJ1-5	TGTGCCAGTAGGAGGACAGGGAATAATCAGCCCCAGCATTTT	CASRRTGNNQPQHF
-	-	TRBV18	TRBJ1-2	TGTGCCAGCTCCCCAGGGCAGGAGGACTATGGCTACACCTTC	CASSPGQEDYGYTF
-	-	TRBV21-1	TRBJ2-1	TGTGCCAGCAGAGGGCAGGGGGGCAATGAGCAGTTCTTC	CASRGQGGNEQFF
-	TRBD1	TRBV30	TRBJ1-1	TGTGCGCGACAGGGGAACACTGAAGCTTTCTTT	CARQGNTEAFF
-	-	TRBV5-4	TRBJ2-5	TGTGCCAGCAGCTCCCCGAGCCTAGGTCCGGAGACCCAGTACTTC	CASSSPSLGPETQYF
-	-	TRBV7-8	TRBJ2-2	TGTGCCAGCAGCTTAGGGAGGGGAGCCCCGAACACCGGGGAGCTGTTTTTT	CASSLGRGAPNTGELFF